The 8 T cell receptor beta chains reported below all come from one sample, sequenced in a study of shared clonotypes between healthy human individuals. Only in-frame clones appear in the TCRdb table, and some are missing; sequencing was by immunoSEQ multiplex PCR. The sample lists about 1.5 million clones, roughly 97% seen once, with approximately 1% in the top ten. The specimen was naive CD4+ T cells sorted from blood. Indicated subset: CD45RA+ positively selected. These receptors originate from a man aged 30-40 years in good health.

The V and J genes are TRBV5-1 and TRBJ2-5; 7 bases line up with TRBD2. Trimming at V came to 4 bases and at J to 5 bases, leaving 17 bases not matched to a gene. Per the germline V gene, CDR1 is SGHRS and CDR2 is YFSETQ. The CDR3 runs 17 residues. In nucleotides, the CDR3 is TGCGCCAGCAGCGTCGGCCCTAGCGGCCTCGTGGGGGAGACCCAGTACTTC. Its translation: CASSVGPSGLVGETQYF.

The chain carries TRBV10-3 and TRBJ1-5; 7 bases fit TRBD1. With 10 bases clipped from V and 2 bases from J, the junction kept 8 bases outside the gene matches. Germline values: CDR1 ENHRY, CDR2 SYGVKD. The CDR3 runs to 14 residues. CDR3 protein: CATSGTVGNQPQHF. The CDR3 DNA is TGTGCCACCTCCGGGACAGTGGGCAATCAGCCCCAGCATTTT.

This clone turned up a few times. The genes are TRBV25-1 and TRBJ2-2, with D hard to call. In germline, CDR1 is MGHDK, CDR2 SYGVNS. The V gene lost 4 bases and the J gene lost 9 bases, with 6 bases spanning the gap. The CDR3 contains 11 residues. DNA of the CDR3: TGTGCCAGCAGTGTCATGTGGGAGCTGTTTTTT. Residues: CASSVMWELFF.

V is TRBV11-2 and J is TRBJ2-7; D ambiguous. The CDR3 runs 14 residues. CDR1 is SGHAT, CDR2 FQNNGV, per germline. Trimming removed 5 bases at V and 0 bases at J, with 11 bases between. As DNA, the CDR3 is TGTGCCAGCAGCCTCGGGCTGAGCTCCTACGAGCAGTACTTC. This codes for CASSLGLSSYEQYF.

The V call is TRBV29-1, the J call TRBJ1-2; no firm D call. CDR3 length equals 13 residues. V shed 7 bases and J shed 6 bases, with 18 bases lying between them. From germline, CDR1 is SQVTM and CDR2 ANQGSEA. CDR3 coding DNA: TGCAGCGCCAGAACGGTTTTAGGAGATGGCTACACCTTC. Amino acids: CSARTVLGDGYTF. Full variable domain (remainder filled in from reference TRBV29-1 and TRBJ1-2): SAVISQKPSRDICQRGTSLTIQCQVDSQVTMMFWYRQQPGQSLTLIATANQGSEATYESGFVIDKFPISRPNLTFSTLTVSNMSPEDSSIYLCSARTVLGDGYTFGSGTRLTVV.

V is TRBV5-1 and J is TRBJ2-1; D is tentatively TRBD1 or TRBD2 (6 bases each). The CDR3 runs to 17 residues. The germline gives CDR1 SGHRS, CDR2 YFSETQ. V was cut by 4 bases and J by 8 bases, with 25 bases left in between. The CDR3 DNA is TGCGCCAGCAGCGGGACGCGTCGGGGGCCCCTGTTGTATGAGCAGTTCTTC. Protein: CASSGTRRGPLLYEQFF.

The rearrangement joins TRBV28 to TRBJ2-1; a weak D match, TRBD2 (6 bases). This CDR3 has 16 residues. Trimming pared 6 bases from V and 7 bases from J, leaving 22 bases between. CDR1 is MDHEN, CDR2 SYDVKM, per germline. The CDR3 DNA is TGTGCCAGCAGCCCTCTTAGGGCGGGGTCTGGGAATGAGCAGTTCTTC. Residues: CASSPLRAGSGNEQFF.

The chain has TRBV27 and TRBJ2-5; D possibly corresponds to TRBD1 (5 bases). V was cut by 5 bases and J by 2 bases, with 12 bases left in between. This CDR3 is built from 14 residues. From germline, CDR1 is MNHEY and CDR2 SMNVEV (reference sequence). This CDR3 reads CASSPIRVQETQYF. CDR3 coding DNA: TGTGCCAGCAGTCCCATCAGGGTACAAGAGACCCAGTACTTC.